The 5 T cell receptor beta chains listed next were all sequenced from one sample in a study of response to subunit inactivated influenza vaccine. TCRdb ran MiXCR on the RT-PCR reads and lists one entry per CDR3 protein. Of around 760,000 distinct CDR3 sequences in the sample, approximately 15% are singletons; the top ten hold less than 9%. The starting material was PBMCs from blood, obtained 14 to 15 days before vaccination. The source is a man aged 45-65 years who received an inactivated influenza vaccine.

The chain uses TRBV10-3 and TRBJ2-2; D is perhaps TRBD1 (6 bases). The CDR3 sequence is 15 residues long. V was cut by 3 bases and J by 4 bases, with 12 bases left in between. From germline, CDR1 is ENHRY and CDR2 SYGVKD. The CDR3: CAISEGGASTGELFF. CDR3 DNA sequence: TGTGCCATCAGTGAAGGGGGTGCTAGCACCGGGGAGCTGTTTTTT.

This clonotype was counted once. A read error is possible here, since a much larger clone lies one base away. V and J are TRBV5-1 and TRBJ2-3; TRBD1 matches at 7 bases. CDR1 and CDR2 (germline): SGHRS, YFSETQ. CDR3 length: 15 residues. Losses at the gene ends were 4 bases for V and 0 bases for J; bases not matched to a gene: 5. The CDR3 here is CASSTGQTSTDTQYF. Written as DNA, the CDR3 is TGCGCCAGCAGCACGGGACAGACTAGCACAGATACGCAGTATTTT.

This chain connects TRBV5-8 to TRBJ2-1, with TRBD2 as a possible D gene (6 bases). The CDR3 is 16 amino acids. Per the germline V gene, CDR1 is SGHTS and CDR2 is YDEGEE. Trimming stripped 0 bases from V and 7 bases from J, with 17 bases between. Written as DNA, the CDR3 is TGTGCCAGCAGCTTGGGTGGATTATTGGGGGGAAATGAGCAGTTCTTC. Translation gives CASSLGGLLGGNEQFF.

This clonotype was seen a single time. The J gene is TRBJ2-1, the V gene TRBV7-8, with TRBD2 identical over 10 bases. CDR1 and CDR2 (germline): SGHVS, FQNEAQ. The CDR3 is made up of 17 amino acids. With V trimmed by 0 bases and J by 2 bases, 4 bases remained unmatched. The CDR3 sequence: CASSLAWTSGAYNEQFF. The CDR3 DNA reads as TGTGCCAGCAGCTTAGCGTGGACTAGCGGAGCCTACAATGAGCAGTTCTTC.

The chain carries TRBV12-3 or TRBV12-4 and TRBJ2-1; D is uncertain. Trimming removed 4 bases from V and 10 bases from J, with 8 bases in between. This CDR3 region has 11 residues. CDR3 loop: CASSSIGEQFF. The CDR3 region has the DNA TGTGCCAGCAGTTCCATTGGGGAGCAGTTCTTC.